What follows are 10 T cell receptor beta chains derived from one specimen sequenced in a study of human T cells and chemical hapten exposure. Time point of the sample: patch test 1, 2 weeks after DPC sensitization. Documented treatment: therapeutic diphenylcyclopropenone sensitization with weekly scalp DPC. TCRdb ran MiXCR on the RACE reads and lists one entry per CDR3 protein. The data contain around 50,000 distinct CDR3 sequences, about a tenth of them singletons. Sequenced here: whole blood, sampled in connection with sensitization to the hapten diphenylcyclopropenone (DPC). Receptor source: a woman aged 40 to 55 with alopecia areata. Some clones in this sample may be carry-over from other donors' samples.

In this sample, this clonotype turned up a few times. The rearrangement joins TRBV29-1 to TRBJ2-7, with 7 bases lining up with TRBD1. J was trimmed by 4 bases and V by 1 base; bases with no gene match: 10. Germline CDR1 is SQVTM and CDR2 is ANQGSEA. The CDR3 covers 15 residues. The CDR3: CSVEGKGAMGYEQYF. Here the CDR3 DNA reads TGCAGCGTTGAAGGGAAGGGGGCGATGGGGTACGAGCAGTACTTC.

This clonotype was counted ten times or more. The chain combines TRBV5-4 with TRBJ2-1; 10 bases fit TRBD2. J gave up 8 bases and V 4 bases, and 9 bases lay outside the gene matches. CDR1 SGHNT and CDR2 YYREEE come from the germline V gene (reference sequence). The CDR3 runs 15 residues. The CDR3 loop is CASSLITSGTHEQFF. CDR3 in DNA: TGTGCCAGCAGCCTTATAACTAGCGGGACCCATGAGCAGTTCTTC.

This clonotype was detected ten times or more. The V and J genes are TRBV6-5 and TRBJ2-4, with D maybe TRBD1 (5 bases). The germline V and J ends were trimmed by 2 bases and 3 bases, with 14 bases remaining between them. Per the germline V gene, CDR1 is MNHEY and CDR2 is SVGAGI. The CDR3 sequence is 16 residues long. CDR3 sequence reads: CASSYGIGVVKNIQYF. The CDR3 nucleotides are TGTGCCAGCAGTTACGGTATAGGGGTTGTCAAAAACATTCAGTACTTC.

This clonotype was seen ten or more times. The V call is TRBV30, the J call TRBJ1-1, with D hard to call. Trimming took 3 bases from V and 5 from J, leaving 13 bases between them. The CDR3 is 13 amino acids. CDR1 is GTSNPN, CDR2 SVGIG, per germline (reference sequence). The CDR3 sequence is CAWSEARHTEAFF. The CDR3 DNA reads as TGTGCCTGGAGCGAGGCGCGCCATACTGAAGCTTTCTTT.

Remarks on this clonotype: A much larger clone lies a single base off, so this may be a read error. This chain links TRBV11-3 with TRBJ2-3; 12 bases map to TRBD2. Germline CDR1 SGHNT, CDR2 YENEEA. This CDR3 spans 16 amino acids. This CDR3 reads CTSSATSGGSTDTQYF. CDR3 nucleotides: TGTACCAGCAGCGCGACTAGCGGGGGAAGCACAGATACGCAGTATTTT.

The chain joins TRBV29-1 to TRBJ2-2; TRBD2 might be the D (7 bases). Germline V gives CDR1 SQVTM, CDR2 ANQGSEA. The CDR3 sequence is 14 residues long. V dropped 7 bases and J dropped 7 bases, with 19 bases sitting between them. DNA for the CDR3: TGCAGCGCCACGAACAGGGAGGGAATCGGGGAGCTGTTTTTT. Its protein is CSATNREGIGELFF.

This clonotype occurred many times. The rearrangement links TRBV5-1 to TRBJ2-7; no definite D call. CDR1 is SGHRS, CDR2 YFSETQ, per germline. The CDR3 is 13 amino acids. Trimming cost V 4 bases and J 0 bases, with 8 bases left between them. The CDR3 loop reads CASSAAASYEQYF. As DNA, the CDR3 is TGCGCCAGCAGCGCTGCAGCCTCCTACGAGCAGTACTTC.

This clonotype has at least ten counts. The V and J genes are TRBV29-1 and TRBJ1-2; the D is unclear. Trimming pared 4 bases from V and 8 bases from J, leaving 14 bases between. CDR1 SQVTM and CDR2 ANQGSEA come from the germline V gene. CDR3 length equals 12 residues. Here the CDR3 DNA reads TGCAGCGTTGGAAAGGGAGTGGACGGCTACACCTTC. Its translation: CSVGKGVDGYTF.

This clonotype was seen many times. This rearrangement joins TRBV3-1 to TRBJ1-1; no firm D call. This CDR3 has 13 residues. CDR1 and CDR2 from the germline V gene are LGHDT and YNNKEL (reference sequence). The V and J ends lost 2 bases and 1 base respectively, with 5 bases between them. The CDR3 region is CASSQKANTEAFF. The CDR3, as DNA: TGTGCCAGCAGCCAAAAGGCGAACACTGAAGCTTTCTTT.

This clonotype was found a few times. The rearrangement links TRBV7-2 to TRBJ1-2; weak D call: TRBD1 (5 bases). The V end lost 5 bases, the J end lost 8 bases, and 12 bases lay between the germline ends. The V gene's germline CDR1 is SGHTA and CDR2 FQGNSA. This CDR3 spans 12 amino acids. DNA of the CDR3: TGTGCCAGCAGCCCCCGACAGTCCGGCTACACCTTC. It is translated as CASSPRQSGYTF.